Listed here are 8 T cell receptor beta chains from one sample, sequenced in a study of cytomegalovirus exposure and HLA in healthy donors. The study ran its PCR with 60 Vbeta and 13 Jbeta primers. Assay used: immunoSEQ multiplex PCR; TCRdb lists only in-frame clones, some missing. The sample has more than 90,000 clones, approximately 80% seen once. The specimen was PBMCs. The origin of the receptors is a woman aged 60-75 years in good health and CMV-seronegative.

This clone was seen just once. V is TRBV27 and J is TRBJ2-7; TRBD2 matches at 9 bases. The germline gives CDR1 MNHEY, CDR2 SMNVEV (reference sequence). The junction had 18 bases not matched to a gene; V was cut back by 6 bases and J by 12 bases. The CDR3 has 15 amino acids. CDR3 loop: CASRAPYRGAGGWYF. CDR3 DNA sequence: TGTGCCAGCAGAGCACCCTATAGGGGGGCGGGAGGGTGGTACTTC.

The chain has TRBV7-2 and TRBJ2-3, with 13 bases lining up with TRBD2. The CDR3 has 17 residues. Germline lookup yields CDR1 SGHTA and CDR2 FQGNSA. The ends lost 7 bases at V and 2 bases at J; junction bases unmatched: 9. The CDR3 loop reads CASTERLAGGLTDTQYF. DNA for the CDR3: TGTGCCAGCACCGAAAGACTAGCGGGGGGTCTCACAGATACGCAGTATTTT.

This clone was detected only once. The genes are TRBV7-8 and TRBJ2-3; 11 bases map to TRBD2. CDR3 size: 16 residues. With V trimmed by 1 base and J by 7 bases, 7 bases remained unmatched. CDR1 SGHVS and CDR2 FQNEAQ come from the germline V gene. CDR3 nucleotides: TGTGCCAGCAGCTTAGTTCTAGCGGGGGGACGAAATACGCAGTATTTT. Its protein is CASSLVLAGGRNTQYF.

This chain joins TRBV9 and TRBJ2-7, with no clear D. The CDR3 runs to 14 residues. Trimming left V 0 bases short and J 0 bases short, with 7 bases between. CDR1 is SGDLS and CDR2 is YYNGEE in the germline V gene. As DNA, the CDR3 is TGTGCCAGCAGCGTAGAACATGCCTCCTACGAGCAGTACTTC. Its translation: CASSVEHASYEQYF.

This clone was recorded a few times. The chain uses TRBV10-2 and TRBJ1-5, with a weak D call TRBD1 (5 bases). Germline V CDR1 and CDR2: WSHSY, SAAADI. V was pared by 6 bases and J by 6 bases, with 9 bases between. This CDR3 has 12 residues. The CDR3 nucleotides are TGCGCCAGCAGGGATCAGGGTCAGCCCCAGCATTTT. This sequence encodes CASRDQGQPQHF.

This clone appeared a few times. V usage is TRBV25-1 and J usage is TRBJ2-7; D is uncertain. V lost 1 base and J 3 bases, leaving 13 bases between the germline ends. The length of the CDR3 is 15 residues. Per the germline V gene, CDR1 is MGHDK and CDR2 is SYGVNS. CDR3 loop: CASSESPQAGYEQYF. CDR3 bases: TGTGCCAGCAGTGAATCCCCGCAGGCTGGCTACGAGCAGTACTTC.

In this sample, this clone turned up a few times. This chain links TRBV7-2 with TRBJ1-1; D is undetermined. Germline V lookup: CDR1 SGHTA, CDR2 FQGNSA. The CDR3 runs to 13 residues. With 0 bases removed from V and 7 bases from J, the gap between germline ends came to 9 bases. CDR3 sequence (DNA): TGTGCCAGCAGCTTAGCGCGGGGAAGTGAAGCTTTCTTT. Protein sequence: CASSLARGSEAFF.

The J gene is TRBJ2-3, the V gene TRBV6-5, with D uncertain. Germline CDR1 reads MNHEY; CDR2 reads SVGAGI. The CDR3 has 13 residues. V lost 4 bases and J 0 bases, leaving 5 bases between the germline ends. The CDR3 region is CASSLESTDTQYF. CDR3 DNA: TGTGCCAGCAGTTTAGAAAGCACAGATACGCAGTATTTT.